The 20 T cell receptor beta chains reported below all come from one sample, sequenced in a study of shared clonotypes between healthy human individuals. TCRdb keeps only in-frame clones here, not all; method: immunoSEQ multiplex PCR. The data show around 1.6 million clones, 95% to 99% seen once. The source material was naive CD4+ T cells sorted from blood. Subset meaning: CD45RA+ positively selected. These receptors originate from a man aged 25 to 45 in good health.

The V and J genes are TRBV27 and TRBJ2-6; a possible D gene is TRBD1 (5 bases). Per germline, CDR1 MNHEY and CDR2 SMNVEV (reference sequence). V was pared by 3 bases and J by 1 base, with 13 bases between. CDR3 size: 17 residues. Here the CDR3 reads CASSFVGPQSGANVLTF. The CDR3, as DNA: TGTGCCAGCAGTTTCGTGGGGCCTCAATCTGGGGCCAACGTCCTGACTTTC.

The rearrangement uses TRBV10-3 and TRBJ1-2, with TRBD1 as a possible D gene (6 bases). Looked up from germline, CDR1 is ENHRY and CDR2 is SYGVKD. V lost 10 bases, J lost 2 bases, and 14 bases lay in between. The CDR3 totals 13 residues. The CDR3: CATEAGANYGYTF. CDR3 DNA sequence: TGTGCCACAGAGGCAGGGGCAAACTATGGCTACACCTTC.

The chain couples TRBV5-1 to TRBJ2-3; 8 bases line up with TRBD1. CDR1 is SGHRS and CDR2 is YFSETQ in the germline V gene. The CDR3 is 15 residues long. Unmatched junction bases numbered 2, after V lost 1 base and J lost 1 base. In nucleotides, the CDR3 is TGCGCCAGCAGCTTGTTGGGACAGGGCACAGATACGCAGTATTTT. Its protein product is CASSLLGQGTDTQYF.

Comment on this clone: The same CDR3 arises from other DNA sequences in this sample as well. The chain carries TRBV10-3 and TRBJ2-1; D is undetermined. Trimming took off 0 bases at V and 4 bases at J, with 4 bases between the two ends. This CDR3 has 13 amino acids. Germline CDR1 reads ENHRY; CDR2 reads SYGVKD. The DNA for the CDR3 is TGTGCCATCAGTGAGTCGGGGTACAATGAGCAGTTCTTC. It yields the protein CAISESGYNEQFF.

The chain uses TRBV5-8 and TRBJ2-3, with TRBD1 as a possible D gene (5 bases). CDR1 is SGHTS and CDR2 is YDEGEE in the germline V gene. The V gene lost 0 bases and the J gene lost 4 bases, with 9 bases spanning the gap. The CDR3 runs to 14 residues. The CDR3 coding sequence is TGTGCCAGCAGCTTGGGCAGGGCCGCAGATACGCAGTATTTT. Its translation is CASSLGRAADTQYF.

V usage is TRBV10-1 and J usage is TRBJ1-1; no clear D gene. The CDR3 totals 15 residues. Trimming cost V 5 bases and J 4 bases, with 17 bases left between them. Germline loops: CDR1 WNHNN, CDR2 SYGVQD (reference sequence). CDR3 sequence: CASSPSRRVGTEAFF. CDR3 nucleotide sequence: TGCGCCAGCAGTCCCAGTCGGCGGGTTGGCACTGAAGCTTTCTTT.

The chain carries TRBV10-1 and TRBJ1-5; possibly TRBD1 for D (6 bases). This CDR3 contains 13 residues. V lost 2 bases to trimming and J lost 9 bases, with 11 bases between them. The germline V gene encodes CDR1 WNHNN and CDR2 SYGVQD (reference sequence). CDR3 protein: CASSEQGFSPQHF. CDR3 DNA sequence: TGCGCCAGCAGTGAGCAGGGGTTCTCGCCCCAGCATTTT.

The V and J genes are TRBV5-4 and TRBJ2-3; a weak D match, TRBD2 (5 bases). Trimming removed 4 bases from V and 6 bases from J, with 9 bases in between. Germline V gene data show CDR1 as SGHNT and CDR2 as YYREEE (reference sequence). This CDR3 spans 12 amino acids. CDR3 sequence: CASSQTMDTQYF. CDR3 DNA sequence: TGTGCCAGCAGCCAGACTATGGATACGCAGTATTTT.

V and J are TRBV28 and TRBJ2-7; D remains unclear. With 2 bases removed from V and 2 bases from J, the gap between germline ends came to 10 bases. The CDR3 extends over 14 amino acids. Per the germline V gene, CDR1 is MDHEN and CDR2 is SYDVKM. CDR3 bases: TGTGCCAGCAGTTTACGGGTTCAAGCCTACGAGCAGTACTTC. Translated: CASSLRVQAYEQYF.

This chain joins TRBV11-2 and TRBJ2-3; maybe TRBD2 (7 bases). CDR1 SGHAT and CDR2 FQNNGV come from the germline V gene. CDR3 length: 14 amino acids. V was pared by 2 bases and J by 4 bases, with 10 bases between. Written as DNA, the CDR3 is TGTGCCAGCAGCTTACGGGGGGCCTCAGATACGCAGTATTTT. It codes for CASSLRGASDTQYF. The full variable domain, completed using reference TRBV11-2 and TRBJ2-3, is EAGVAQSPRYKIIEKRQSVAFWCNPISGHATLYWYQQILGQGPKLLIQFQNNGVVDDSQLPKDRFSAERLKGVDSTLKIQPAKLEDSAVYLCASSLRGASDTQYFGPGTRLTVL.

This clone was observed once. The J gene is TRBJ2-1, the V gene TRBV6-1; TRBD2 matches 9 bases. The V and J ends lost 11 bases and 6 bases, in that order; junction bases with no gene match: 11. The CDR3 contains 14 residues. Germline V gene lookup returns CDR1 MNHNS and CDR2 SASEGT. The CDR3 DNA reads TGTGCCTCGCGGGGCGGGAGGGACTTCAATGAGCAGTTCTTC. Its translation is CASRGGRDFNEQFF.

This rearrangement joins TRBV5-6 to TRBJ2-2, with 12 bases matching TRBD2. Germline-derived CDR1 and CDR2 are SGHDT and YYEEEE. The CDR3 has 16 residues. V gave up 3 bases and J gave up 7 bases; unmatched junction bases: 7. The CDR3 DNA reads TGTGCCAGCAGCTCCCTAGCGGGAGGGTCTATCGGGGAGCTGTTTTTT. As protein: CASSSLAGGSIGELFF. The full variable domain, with the rest looked up from reference TRBV5-6 and TRBJ2-2, is DAGVTQSPTHLIKTRGQQVTLRCSPKSGHDTVSWYQQALGQGPQFIFQYYEEEERQRGNFPDRFSGHQFPNYSSELNVNALLLGDSALYLCASSSLAGGSIGELFFGEGSRLTVL.

This chain joins TRBV5-1 and TRBJ2-1, with TRBD2 matching over 13 bases. The CDR3 has 15 residues. V lost 0 bases, J lost 10 bases, and 4 bases stayed unmatched. Germline V gene data show CDR1 as SGHRS and CDR2 as YFSETQ. DNA of the CDR3: TGCGCCAGCAGCTTGGGACTAGCGGGAGGCAGAGAGCAGTTCTTC. Protein product: CASSLGLAGGREQFF.

This chain links TRBV5-1 with TRBJ2-1; 9 bases match TRBD1. The CDR3 loop spans 19 amino acids. CDR1 SGHRS and CDR2 YFSETQ come from the germline V gene. V was pared by 0 bases and J by 3 bases, with 13 bases of the junction left unmatched. The CDR3 reads CASSLGRDRVSHYYNEQFF. The CDR3 DNA reads as TGCGCCAGCAGCTTGGGCCGGGACAGGGTCTCGCACTACTACAATGAGCAGTTCTTC.

This chain connects TRBV7-3 to TRBJ2-1, with TRBD1 matching 11 bases. The CDR3 consists of 16 residues. From germline, CDR1 is SGHTA and CDR2 FQGTGA. Losses at the gene ends were 5 bases for V and 3 bases for J; bases not matched to a gene: 6. The CDR3 loop is CASSRTGTGGYNEQFF. As DNA, the CDR3 is TGTGCCAGCAGCCGAACTGGGACAGGGGGCTACAATGAGCAGTTCTTC.

The chain recombines TRBV2 with TRBJ1-5; D unresolved. This CDR3 contains 15 residues. Trimming cost V 6 bases and J 0 bases, with 12 bases left between them. Germline CDR1 SNHLY, CDR2 FYNNEI. This chain's CDR3 is CASRGISTSNQPQHF. The CDR3 bases are TGTGCCAGCAGGGGGATTTCCACTAGCAATCAGCCCCAGCATTTT.

The chain uses TRBV19 and TRBJ2-7, with 9 nucleotides matching TRBD1. Trimming at V came to 6 bases and at J to 2 bases, leaving 5 bases not matched to a gene. CDR3 length equals 14 residues. From germline, CDR1 is LNHDA and CDR2 SQIVND (reference sequence). The CDR3 DNA sequence: TGTGCCAGTAGCTTACAGGGGGCTCCCTACGAGCAGTACTTC. Translation gives CASSLQGAPYEQYF.

This chain links TRBV28 with TRBJ1-2; 7 bases agree with TRBD1. CDR3 length: 22 residues. CDR1 is MDHEN, CDR2 SYDVKM, per germline. The trim removed 3 bases at V and 4 bases at J, leaving 29 bases unmatched. CDR3 loop: CASSFPTGPPAPGQPLGYGYTF. The CDR3 nucleotides are TGTGCCAGCAGTTTCCCAACCGGTCCCCCGGCCCCGGGACAGCCGCTCGGCTATGGCTACACCTTC.

V is TRBV29-1 and J is TRBJ2-7, with a tentative D call TRBD2 (6 bases). Trimming stripped 4 bases from V and 2 bases from J, with 9 bases between. Germline V gives CDR1 SQVTM, CDR2 ANQGSEA. The CDR3 extends over 12 amino acids. The CDR3 sequence is CSVGTTAYEQYF. CDR3 sequence (DNA): TGCAGCGTTGGGACTACCGCCTACGAGCAGTACTTC.

This clone was recorded only once. The V gene is TRBV9, the J gene TRBJ2-2; D is perhaps TRBD1 (5 bases). CDR3 length: 14 amino acids. The V and J ends lost 4 bases and 7 bases respectively, with 14 bases between them. Germline CDR1 and CDR2: SGDLS and YYNGEE. Here the CDR3 DNA reads TGTGCCAGCAGCACAGTAGGGGATGTCGGGGAGCTGTTTTTT. It specifies CASSTVGDVGELFF.